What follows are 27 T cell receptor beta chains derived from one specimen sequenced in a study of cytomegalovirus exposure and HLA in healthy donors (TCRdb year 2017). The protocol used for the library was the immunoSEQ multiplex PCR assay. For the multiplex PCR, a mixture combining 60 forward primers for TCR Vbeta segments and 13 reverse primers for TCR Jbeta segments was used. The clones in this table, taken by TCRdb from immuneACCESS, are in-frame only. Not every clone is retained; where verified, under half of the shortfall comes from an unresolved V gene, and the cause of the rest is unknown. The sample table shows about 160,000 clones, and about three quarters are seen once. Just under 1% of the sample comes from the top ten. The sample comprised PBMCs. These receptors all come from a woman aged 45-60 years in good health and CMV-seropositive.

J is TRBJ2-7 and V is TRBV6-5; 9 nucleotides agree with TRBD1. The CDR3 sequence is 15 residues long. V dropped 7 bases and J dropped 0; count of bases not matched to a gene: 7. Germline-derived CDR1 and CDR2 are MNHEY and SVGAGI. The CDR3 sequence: CASKGQGFGSYEQYF. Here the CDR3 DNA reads TGTGCCAGCAAGGGACAGGGCTTTGGCTCCTACGAGCAGTACTTC.

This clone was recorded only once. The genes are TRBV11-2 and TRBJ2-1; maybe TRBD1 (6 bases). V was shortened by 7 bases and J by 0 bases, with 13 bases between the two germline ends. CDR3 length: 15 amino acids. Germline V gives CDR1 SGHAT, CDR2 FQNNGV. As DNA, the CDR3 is TGTGCCAGCACCCCCCAGGACAGCTCCTACAATGAGCAGTTCTTC. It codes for CASTPQDSSYNEQFF.

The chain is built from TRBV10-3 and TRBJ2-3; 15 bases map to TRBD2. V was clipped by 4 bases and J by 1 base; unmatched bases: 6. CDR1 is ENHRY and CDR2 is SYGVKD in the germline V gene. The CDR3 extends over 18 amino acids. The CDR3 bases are TGTGCCATCAGTGGACCGGGACTAGCGGGAGGTGGCACAGATACGCAGTATTTT. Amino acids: CAISGPGLAGGGTDTQYF.

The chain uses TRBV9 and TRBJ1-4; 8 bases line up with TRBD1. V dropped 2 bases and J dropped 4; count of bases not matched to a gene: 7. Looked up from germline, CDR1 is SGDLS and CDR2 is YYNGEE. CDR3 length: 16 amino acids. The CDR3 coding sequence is TGTGCCAGCAGCGTGTCTCAGGGGGCGGGTAATGAAAAACTGTTTTTT. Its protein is CASSVSQGAGNEKLFF.

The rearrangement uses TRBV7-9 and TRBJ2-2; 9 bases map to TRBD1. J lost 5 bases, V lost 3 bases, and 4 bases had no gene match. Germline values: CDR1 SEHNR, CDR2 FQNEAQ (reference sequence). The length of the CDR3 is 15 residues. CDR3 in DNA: TGTGCCAGCAGCTTGGGACAGGGATATACCGGGGAGCTGTTTTTT. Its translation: CASSLGQGYTGELFF.

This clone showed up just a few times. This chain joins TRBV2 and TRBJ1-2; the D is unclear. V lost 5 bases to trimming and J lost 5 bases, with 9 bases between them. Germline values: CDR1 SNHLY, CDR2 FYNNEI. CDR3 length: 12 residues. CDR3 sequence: CASSFGEYGYTF. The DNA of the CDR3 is TGTGCCAGCAGTTTCGGGGAATATGGCTACACCTTC.

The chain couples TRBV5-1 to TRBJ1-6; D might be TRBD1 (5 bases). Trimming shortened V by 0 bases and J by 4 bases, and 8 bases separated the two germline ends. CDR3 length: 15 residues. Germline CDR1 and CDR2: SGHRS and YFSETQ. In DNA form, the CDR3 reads TGCGCCAGCAGCTTGGGACAGAATTATAATTCACCCCTCCACTTT. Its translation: CASSLGQNYNSPLHF.

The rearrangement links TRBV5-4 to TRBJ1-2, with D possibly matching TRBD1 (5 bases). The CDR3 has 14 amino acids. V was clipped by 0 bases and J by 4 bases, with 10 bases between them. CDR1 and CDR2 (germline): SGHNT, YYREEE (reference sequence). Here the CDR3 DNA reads TGTGCCAGCAGCTTGGCCTCCCAGGGCTATGGCTACACCTTC. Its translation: CASSLASQGYGYTF. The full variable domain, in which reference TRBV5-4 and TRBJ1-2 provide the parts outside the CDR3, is ETGVTQSPTHLIKTRGQQVTLRCSSQSGHNTVSWYQQALGQGPQFIFQYYREEENGRGNFPPRFSGLQFPNYSSELNVNALELDDSALYLCASSLASQGYGYTFGSGTRLTVV.

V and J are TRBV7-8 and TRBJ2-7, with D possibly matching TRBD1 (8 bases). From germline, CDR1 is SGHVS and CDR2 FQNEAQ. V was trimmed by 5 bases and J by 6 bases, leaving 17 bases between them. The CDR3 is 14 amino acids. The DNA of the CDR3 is TGTGCCAGCAGCGGAAGCACAGGGGGGGGCGAGCAGTACTTC. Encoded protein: CASSGSTGGGEQYF.

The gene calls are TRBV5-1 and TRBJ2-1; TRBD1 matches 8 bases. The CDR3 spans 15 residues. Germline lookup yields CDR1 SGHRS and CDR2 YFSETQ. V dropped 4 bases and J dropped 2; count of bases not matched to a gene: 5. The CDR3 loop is CASSTGTGPYNEQFF. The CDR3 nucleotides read TGCGCCAGCAGCACTGGGACAGGACCCTACAATGAGCAGTTCTTC.

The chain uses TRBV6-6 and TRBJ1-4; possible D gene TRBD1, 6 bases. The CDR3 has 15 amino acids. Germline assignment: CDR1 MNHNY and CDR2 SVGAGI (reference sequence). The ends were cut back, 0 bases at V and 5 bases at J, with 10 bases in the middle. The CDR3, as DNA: TGTGCCAGCAGTTACTCGGGGCAGGGGAATGAAAAACTGTTTTTT. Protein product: CASSYSGQGNEKLFF.

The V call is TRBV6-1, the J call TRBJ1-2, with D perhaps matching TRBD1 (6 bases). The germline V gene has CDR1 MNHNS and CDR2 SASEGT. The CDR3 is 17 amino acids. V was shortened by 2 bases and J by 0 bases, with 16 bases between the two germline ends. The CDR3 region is CASSEWRTAPANYGYTF. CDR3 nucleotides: TGTGCCAGCAGTGAATGGCGGACAGCGCCAGCTAACTATGGCTACACCTTC.

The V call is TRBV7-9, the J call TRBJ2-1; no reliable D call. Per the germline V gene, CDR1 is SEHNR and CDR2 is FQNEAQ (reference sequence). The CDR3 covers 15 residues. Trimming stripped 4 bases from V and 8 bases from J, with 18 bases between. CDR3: CASSSPVGGAYEQFF. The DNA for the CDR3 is TGTGCCAGCAGCTCCCCCGTTGGTGGAGCCTATGAGCAGTTCTTC.

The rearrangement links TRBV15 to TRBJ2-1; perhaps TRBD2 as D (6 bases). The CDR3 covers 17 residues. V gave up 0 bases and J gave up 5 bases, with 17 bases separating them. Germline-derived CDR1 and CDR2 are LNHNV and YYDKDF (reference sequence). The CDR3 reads CATSRDLGASANNEQFF. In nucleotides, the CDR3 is TGTGCCACCAGCAGAGATCTAGGGGCTAGCGCAAACAATGAGCAGTTCTTC.

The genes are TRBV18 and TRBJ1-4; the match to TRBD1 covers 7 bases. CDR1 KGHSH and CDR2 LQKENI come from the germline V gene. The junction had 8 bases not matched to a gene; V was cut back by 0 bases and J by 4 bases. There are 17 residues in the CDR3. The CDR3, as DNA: TGTGCCAGCTCACCACCGTCCGGGGACAGTCTTAATGAAAAACTGTTTTTT. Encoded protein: CASSPPSGDSLNEKLFF.

Here the CDR3 reads CASSPSSTGELFF. The CDR3 DNA reads as TGTGCCAGCAGCCCTAGTAGCACCGGGGAGCTGTTTTTT. J is TRBJ2-2 and V is TRBV6-6; no clear D gene. Germline CDR1 is MNHNY and CDR2 is SVGAGI (reference sequence). Trimming cost V 6 bases and J 4 bases, with 9 bases left between them. This CDR3 region has 13 residues.

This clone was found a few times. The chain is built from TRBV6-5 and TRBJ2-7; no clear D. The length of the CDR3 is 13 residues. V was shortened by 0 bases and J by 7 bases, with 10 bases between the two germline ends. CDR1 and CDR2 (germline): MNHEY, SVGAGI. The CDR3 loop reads CASSYSPGWEQYF. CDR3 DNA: TGTGCCAGCAGTTACTCGCCGGGTTGGGAGCAGTACTTC.

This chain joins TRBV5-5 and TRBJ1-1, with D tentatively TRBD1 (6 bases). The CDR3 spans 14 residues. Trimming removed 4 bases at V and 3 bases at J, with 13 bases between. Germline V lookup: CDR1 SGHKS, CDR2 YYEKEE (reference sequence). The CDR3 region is CASSHGQPDTEAFF. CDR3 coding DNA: TGTGCCAGCAGCCATGGACAGCCCGACACTGAAGCTTTCTTT.

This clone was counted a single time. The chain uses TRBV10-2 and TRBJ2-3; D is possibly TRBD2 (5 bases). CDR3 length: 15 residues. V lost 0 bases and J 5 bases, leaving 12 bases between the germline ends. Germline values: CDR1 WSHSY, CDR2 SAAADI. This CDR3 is CASSESVLDLDTQYF. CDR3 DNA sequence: TGCGCCAGCAGTGAGTCGGTACTGGACTTAGATACGCAGTATTTT.

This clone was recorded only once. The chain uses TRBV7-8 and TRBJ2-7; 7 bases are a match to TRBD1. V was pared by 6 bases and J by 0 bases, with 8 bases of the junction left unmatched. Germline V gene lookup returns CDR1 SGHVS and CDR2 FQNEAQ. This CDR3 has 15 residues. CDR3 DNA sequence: TGTGCCAGCAGTCAACAGGGGCACGGCTCCTACGAGCAGTACTTC. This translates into CASSQQGHGSYEQYF.

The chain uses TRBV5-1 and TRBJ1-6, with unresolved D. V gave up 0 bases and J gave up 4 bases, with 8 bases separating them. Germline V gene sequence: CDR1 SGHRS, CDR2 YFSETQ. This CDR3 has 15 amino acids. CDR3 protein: CASSLDLSYNSPLHF. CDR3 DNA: TGCGCCAGCAGCTTGGACCTATCATATAATTCACCCCTCCACTTT.

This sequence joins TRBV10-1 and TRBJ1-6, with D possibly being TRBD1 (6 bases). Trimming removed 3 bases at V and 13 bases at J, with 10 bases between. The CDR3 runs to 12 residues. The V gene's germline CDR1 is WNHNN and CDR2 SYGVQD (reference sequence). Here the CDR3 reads CASSDQQGPLHF. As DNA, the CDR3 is TGCGCCAGCAGTGATCAACAGGGCCCCCTCCACTTT.

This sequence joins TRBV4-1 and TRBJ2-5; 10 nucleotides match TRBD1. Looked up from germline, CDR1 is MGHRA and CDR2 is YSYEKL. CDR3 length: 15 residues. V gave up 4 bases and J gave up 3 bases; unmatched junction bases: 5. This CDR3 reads CASSRGTGAKETQYF. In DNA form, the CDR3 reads TGCGCCAGCAGCCGGGGGACAGGGGCTAAAGAGACCCAGTACTTC.

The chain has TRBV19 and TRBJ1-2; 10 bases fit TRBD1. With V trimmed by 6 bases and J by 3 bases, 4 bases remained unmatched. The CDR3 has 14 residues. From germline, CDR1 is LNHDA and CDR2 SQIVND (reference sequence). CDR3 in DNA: TGTGCCAGTAGGAGACAGGGGGCCTACTATGGCTACACCTTC. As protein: CASRRQGAYYGYTF.

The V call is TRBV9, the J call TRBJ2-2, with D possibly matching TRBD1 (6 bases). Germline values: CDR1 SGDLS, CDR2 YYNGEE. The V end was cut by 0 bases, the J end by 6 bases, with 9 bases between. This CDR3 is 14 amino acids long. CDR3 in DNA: TGTGCCAGCAGCGTAGTTGGGGGCCCCGGGGAGCTGTTTTTT. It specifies CASSVVGGPGELFF.

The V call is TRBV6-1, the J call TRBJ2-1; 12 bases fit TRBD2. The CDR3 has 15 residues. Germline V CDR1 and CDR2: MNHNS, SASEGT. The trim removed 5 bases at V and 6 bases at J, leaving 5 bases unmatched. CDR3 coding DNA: TGTGCCAGCAGTCGGCTAGCGGGAGGGATCAATGAGCAGTTCTTC. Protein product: CASSRLAGGINEQFF.

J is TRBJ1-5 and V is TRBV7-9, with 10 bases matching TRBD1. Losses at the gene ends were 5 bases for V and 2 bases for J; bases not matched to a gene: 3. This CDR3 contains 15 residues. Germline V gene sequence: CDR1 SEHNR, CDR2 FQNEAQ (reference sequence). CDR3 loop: CASSAGTGGNQPQHF. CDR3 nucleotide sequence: TGTGCCAGCAGCGCCGGGACAGGGGGCAATCAGCCCCAGCATTTT.